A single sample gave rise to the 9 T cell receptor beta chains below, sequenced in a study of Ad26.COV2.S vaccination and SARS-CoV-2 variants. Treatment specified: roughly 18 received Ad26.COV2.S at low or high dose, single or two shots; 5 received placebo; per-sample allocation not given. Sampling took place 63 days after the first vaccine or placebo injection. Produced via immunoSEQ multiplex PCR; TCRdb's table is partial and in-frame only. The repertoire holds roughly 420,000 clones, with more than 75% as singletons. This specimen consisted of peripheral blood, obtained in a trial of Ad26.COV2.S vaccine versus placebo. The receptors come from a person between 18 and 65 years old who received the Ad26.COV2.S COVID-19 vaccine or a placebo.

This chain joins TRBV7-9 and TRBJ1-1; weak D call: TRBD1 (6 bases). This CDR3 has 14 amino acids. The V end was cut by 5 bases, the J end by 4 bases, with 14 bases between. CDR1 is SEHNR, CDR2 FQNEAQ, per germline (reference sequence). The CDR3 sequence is CASSPRGGFTEAFF. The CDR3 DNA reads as TGTGCCAGCAGCCCTCGAGGGGGGTTCACTGAAGCTTTCTTT. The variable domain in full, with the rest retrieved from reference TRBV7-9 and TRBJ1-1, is DTGVSQNPRHKITKRGQNVTFRCDPISEHNRLYWYRQTLGQGPEFLTYFQNEAQLEKSRLLSDRFSAERPKGSFSTLEIQRTEQGDSAMYLCASSPRGGFTEAFFGQGTRLTVV.

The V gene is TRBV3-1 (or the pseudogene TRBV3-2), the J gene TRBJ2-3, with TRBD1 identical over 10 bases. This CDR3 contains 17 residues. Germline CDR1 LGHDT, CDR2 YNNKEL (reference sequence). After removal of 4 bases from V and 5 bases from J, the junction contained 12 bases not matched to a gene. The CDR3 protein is CASSPLTEGQGIDTQYF. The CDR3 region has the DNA TGTGCCAGCAGCCCCCTAACAGAGGGACAGGGGATAGATACGCAGTATTTT.

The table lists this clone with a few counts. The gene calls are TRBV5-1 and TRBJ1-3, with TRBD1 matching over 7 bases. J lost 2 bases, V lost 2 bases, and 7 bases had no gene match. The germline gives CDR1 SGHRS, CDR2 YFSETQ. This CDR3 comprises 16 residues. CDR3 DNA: TGCGCCAGCAGCTTCGGACAGGTCATTCCTGGAAACACCATATATTTT. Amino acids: CASSFGQVIPGNTIYF.

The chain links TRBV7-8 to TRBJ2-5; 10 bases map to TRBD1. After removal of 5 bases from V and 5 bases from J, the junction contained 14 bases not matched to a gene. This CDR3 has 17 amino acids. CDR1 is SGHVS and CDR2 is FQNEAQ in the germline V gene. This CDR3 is CASSLLLQTGGGETQYF. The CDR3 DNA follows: TGTGCCAGCAGCCTCCTCCTACAGACAGGGGGCGGTGAGACCCAGTACTTC.

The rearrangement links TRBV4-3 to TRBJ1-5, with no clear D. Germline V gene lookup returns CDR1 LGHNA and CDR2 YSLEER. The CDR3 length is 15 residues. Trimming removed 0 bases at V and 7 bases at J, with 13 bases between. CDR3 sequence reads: CASSQDRRNSQPQHF. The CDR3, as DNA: TGCGCCAGCAGCCAAGATCGCCGGAACTCACAGCCCCAGCATTTT.

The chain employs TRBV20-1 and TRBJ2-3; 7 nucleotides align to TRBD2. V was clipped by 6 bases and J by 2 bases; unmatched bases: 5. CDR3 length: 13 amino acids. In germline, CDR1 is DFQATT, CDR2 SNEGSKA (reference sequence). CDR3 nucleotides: TGCAGTGCCAGTAGCGGGTTCACAGATACGCAGTATTTT. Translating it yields CSASSGFTDTQYF.

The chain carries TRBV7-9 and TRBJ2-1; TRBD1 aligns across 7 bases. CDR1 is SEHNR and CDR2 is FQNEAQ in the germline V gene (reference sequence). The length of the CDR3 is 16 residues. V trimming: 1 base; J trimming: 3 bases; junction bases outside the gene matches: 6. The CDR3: CASSLGRTGGYNEQFF. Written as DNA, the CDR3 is TGTGCCAGCAGCTTAGGGCGGACAGGAGGCTACAATGAGCAGTTCTTC. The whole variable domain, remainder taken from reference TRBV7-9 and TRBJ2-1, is DTGVSQNPRHKITKRGQNVTFRCDPISEHNRLYWYRQTLGQGPEFLTYFQNEAQLEKSRLLSDRFSAERPKGSFSTLEIQRTEQGDSAMYLCASSLGRTGGYNEQFFGPGTRLTVL.

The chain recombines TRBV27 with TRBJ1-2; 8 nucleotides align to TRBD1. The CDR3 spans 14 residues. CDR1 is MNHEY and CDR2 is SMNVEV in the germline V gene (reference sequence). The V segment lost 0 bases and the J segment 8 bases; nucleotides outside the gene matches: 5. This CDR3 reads CASSLSPGGRGYTF. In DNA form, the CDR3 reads TGTGCCAGCAGTTTATCTCCAGGGGGCAGAGGCTACACCTTC.

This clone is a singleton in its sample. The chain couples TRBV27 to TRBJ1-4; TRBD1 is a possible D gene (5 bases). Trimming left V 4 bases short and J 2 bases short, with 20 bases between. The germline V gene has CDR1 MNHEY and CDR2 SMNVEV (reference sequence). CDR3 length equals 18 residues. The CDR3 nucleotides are TGTGCCAGCAGTTGGGGGGTACCCCACGCGAGGACTAATGAAAAACTGTTTTTT. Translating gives CASSWGVPHARTNEKLFF.